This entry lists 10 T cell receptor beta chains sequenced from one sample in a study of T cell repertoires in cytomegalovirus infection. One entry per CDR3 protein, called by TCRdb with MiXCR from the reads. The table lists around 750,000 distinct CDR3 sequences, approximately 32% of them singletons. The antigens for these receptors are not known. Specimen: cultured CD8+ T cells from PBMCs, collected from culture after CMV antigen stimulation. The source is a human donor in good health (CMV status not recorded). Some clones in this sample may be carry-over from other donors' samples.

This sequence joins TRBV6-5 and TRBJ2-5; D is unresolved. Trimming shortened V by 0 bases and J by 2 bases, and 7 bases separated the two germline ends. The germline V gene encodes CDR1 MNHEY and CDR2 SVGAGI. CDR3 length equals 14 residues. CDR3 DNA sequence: TGTGCCAGCAGTTACTCGAATCAGCAAGAGACCCAGTACTTC. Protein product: CASSYSNQQETQYF.

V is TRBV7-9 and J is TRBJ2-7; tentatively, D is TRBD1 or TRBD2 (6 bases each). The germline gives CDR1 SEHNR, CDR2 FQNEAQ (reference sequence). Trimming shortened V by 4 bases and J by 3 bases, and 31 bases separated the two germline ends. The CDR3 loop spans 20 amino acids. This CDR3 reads CASSSGVAAPGRGVLYEQYF. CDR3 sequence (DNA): TGTGCCAGCAGCTCCGGTGTGGCAGCGCCCGGTAGGGGGGTCCTCTACGAGCAGTACTTC.

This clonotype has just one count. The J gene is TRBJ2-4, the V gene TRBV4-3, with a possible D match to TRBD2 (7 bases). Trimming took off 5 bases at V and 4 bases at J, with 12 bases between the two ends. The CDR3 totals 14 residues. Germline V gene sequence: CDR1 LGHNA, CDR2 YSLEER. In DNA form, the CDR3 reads TGCGCCAGCAGCACCCGGGGGGCGAAAAACATTCAGTACTTC. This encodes CASSTRGAKNIQYF.

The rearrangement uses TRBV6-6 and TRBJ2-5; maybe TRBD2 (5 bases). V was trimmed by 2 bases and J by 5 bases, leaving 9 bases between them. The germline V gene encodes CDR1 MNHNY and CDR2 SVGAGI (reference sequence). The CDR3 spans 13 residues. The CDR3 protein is CASSYIEGETQYF. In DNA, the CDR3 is TGTGCCAGCAGTTACATCGAGGGTGAGACCCAGTACTTC.

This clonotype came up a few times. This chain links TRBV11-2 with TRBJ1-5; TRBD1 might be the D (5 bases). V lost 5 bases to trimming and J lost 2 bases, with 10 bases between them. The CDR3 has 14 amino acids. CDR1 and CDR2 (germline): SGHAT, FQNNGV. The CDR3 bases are TGTGCCAGCAGCGGGGGGTCGGGCAATCAGCCCCAGCATTTT. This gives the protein CASSGGSGNQPQHF.

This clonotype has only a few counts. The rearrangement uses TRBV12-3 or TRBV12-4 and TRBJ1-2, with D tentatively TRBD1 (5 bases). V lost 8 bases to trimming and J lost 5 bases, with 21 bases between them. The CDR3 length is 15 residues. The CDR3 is CASPPDTHGGYGYTF. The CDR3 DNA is TGTGCCAGCCCCCCCGACACCCACGGGGGGTATGGCTACACCTTC.

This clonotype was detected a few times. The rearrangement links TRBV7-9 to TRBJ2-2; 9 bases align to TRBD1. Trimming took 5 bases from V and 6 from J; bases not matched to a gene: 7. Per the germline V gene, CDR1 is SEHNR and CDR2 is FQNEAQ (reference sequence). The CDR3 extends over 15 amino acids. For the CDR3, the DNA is TGTGCCAGCAGCAGATCGGGACAGGGTCCCGGGGAGCTGTTTTTT. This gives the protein CASSRSGQGPGELFF. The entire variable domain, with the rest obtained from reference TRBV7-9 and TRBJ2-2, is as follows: DTGVSQNPRHKITKRGQNVTFRCDPISEHNRLYWYRQTLGQGPEFLTYFQNEAQLEKSRLLSDRFSAERPKGSFSTLEIQRTEQGDSAMYLCASSRSGQGPGELFFGEGSRLTVL.

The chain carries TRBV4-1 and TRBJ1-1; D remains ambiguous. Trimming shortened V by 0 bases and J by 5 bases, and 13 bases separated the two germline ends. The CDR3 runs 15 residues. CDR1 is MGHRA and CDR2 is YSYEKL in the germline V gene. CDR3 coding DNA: TGCGCCAGCAGCCAAGATAACGGCGGGAAAACTGAAGCTTTCTTT. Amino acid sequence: CASSQDNGGKTEAFF.

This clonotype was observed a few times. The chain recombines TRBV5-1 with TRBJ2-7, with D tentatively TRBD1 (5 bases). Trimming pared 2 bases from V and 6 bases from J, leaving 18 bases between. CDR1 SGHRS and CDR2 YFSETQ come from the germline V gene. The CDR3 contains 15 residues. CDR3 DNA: TGCGCCAGCAGCTTAAAGACAGAACTGATGGTCGAGCAGTACTTC. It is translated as CASSLKTELMVEQYF.

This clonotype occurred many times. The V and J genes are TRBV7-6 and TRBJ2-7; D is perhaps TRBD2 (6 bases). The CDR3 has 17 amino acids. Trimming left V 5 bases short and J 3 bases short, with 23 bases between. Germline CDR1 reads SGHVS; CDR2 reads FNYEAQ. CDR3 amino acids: CASSPEMRGPFFYEQYF. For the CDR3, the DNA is TGTGCCAGCAGCCCCGAAATGCGGGGTCCCTTTTTCTACGAGCAGTACTTC.